The clone carrying this T cell receptor beta chain was seen a handful of times. What it binds is not known. The data were taken from a study of T-cell memory formation after mild COVID-19. The study's findings and limits: Mainly CM and EM harbored the contracting CD4+ clones; mainly EMRA harbored the CD8+ ones. Clones that got smaller from day 15 to 85 had even CD4/CD8, while clones growing later tipped toward CD4+.

TCRdb used MiXCR to reprocess the 5' RACE reads, holding one entry per CDR3 protein. The sample comprises roughly 450,000 distinct CDR3 sequences, around a sixth of which are singletons, and more than 9% rests with the top ten. Sequencing was carried out using PBMCs or a T cell subset sorted from them (not recorded which). The sequence derives from an adult woman who had mild COVID-19 (a few samples of this study predate the infection). Cell type and time point are not known.

DNA of the CDR3: TGTGCCAGCAGCGATCCCGGACAGGGCAACTATGGCTACACCTTC. Encoded protein: CASSDPGQGNYGYTF. The chain couples TRBV25-1 to TRBJ1-2; 8 nucleotides line up with TRBD1. The CDR3 spans 15 residues. V shed 6 bases, J shed 2 bases, and the junction held 8 bases outside the gene matches. Germline V gene sequence: CDR1 MGHDK, CDR2 SYGVNS.